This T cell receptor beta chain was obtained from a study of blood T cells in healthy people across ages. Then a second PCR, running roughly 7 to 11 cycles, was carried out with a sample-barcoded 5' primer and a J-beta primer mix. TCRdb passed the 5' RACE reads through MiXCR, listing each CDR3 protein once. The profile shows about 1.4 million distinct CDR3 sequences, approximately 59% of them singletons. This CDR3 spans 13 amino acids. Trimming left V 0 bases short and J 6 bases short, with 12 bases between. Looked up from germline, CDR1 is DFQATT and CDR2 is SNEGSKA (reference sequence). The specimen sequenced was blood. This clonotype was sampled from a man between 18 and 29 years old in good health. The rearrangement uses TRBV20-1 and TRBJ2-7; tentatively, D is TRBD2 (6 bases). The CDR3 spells CSARDTGVGEQYF. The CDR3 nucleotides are TGCAGTGCTAGAGATACGGGAGTCGGCGAGCAGTACTTC.